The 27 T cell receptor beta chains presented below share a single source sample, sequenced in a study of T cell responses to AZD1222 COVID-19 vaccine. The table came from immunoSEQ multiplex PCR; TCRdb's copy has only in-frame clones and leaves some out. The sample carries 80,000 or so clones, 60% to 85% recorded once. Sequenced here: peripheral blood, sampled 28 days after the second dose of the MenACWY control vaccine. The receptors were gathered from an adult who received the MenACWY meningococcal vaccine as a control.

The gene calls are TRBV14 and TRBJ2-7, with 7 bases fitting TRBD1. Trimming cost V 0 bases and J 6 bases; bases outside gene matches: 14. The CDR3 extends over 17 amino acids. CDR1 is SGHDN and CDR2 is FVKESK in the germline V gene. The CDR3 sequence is CASSQDRTGQVPVEQYF. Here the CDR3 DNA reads TGTGCCAGCAGCCAAGATAGGACCGGACAGGTTCCAGTCGAGCAGTACTTC.

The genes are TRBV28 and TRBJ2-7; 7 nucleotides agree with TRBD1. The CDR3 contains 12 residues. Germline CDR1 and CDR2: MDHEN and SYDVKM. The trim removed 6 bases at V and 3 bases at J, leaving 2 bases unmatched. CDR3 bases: TGTGCCAGCAGCTCAGGGGGCTACGAGCAGTACTTC. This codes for CASSSGGYEQYF.

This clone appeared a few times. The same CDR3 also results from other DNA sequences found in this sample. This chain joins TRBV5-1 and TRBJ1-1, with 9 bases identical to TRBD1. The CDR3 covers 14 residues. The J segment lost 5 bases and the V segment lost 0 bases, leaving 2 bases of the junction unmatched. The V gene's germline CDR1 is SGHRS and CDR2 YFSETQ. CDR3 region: CASSLGQGGTEAFF. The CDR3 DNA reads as TGCGCCAGCAGCTTGGGACAGGGGGGTACTGAAGCTTTCTTT.

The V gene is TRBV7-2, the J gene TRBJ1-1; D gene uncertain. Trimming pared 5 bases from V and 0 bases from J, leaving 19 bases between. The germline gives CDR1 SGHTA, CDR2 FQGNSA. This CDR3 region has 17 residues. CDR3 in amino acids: CASSPWRASNMNTEAFF. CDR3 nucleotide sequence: TGTGCCAGCAGCCCGTGGAGGGCATCAAACATGAACACTGAAGCTTTCTTT. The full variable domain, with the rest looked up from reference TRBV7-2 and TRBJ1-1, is GAGVSQSPSNKVTEKGKDVELRCDPISGHTALYWYRQSLGQGLEFLIYFQGNSAPDKSGLPSDRFSAERTGGSVSTLTIQRTQQEDSAVYLCASSPWRASNMNTEAFFGQGTRLTVV.

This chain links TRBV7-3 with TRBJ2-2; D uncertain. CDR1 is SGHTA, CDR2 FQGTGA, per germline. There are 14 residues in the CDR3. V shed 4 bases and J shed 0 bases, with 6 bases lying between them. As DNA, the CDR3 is TGTGCCAGCAGCTCCCAGTCGAACACCGGGGAGCTGTTTTTT. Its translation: CASSSQSNTGELFF.

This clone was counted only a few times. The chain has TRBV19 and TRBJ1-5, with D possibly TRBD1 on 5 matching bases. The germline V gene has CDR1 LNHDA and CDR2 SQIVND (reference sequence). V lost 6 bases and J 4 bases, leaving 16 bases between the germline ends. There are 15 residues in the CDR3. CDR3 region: CASRVGAAQNQPQHF. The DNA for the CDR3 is TGTGCCAGTAGAGTCGGGGCAGCTCAGAATCAGCCCCAGCATTTT.

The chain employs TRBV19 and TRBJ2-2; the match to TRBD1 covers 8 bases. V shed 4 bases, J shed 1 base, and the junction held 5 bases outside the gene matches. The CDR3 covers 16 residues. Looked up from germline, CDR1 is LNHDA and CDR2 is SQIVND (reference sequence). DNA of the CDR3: TGTGCCAGTAGTACCCTACAGGGGGTGAACACCGGGGAGCTGTTTTTT. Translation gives CASSTLQGVNTGELFF.

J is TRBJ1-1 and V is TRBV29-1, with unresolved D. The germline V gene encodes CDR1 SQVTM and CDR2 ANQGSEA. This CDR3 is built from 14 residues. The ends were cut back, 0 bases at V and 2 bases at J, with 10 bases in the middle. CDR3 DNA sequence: TGCAGCGTTGAAGATCGTCCCCAAAACACTGAAGCTTTCTTT. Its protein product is CSVEDRPQNTEAFF.

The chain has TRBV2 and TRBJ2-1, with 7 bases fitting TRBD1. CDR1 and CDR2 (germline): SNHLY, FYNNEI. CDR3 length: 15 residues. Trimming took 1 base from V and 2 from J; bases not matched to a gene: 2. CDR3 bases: TGTGCCAGCAGTGAAGAGGGGGCGGCCTACAATGAGCAGTTCTTC. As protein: CASSEEGAAYNEQFF.

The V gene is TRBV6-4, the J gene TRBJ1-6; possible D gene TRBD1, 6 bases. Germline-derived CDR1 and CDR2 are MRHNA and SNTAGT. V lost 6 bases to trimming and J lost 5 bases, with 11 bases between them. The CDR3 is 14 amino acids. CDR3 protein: CASSRGKHNSPLHF. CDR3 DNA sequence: TGTGCCAGCAGCAGGGGTAAGCATAATTCACCCCTCCACTTT.

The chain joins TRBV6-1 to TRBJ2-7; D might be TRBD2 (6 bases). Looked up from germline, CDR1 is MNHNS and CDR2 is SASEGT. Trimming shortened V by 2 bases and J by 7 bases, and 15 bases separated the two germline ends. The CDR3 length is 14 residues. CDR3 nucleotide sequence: TGTGCCAGCAGTGAAACGGGAGACGGTGATGAGCAGTACTTC. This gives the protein CASSETGDGDEQYF.

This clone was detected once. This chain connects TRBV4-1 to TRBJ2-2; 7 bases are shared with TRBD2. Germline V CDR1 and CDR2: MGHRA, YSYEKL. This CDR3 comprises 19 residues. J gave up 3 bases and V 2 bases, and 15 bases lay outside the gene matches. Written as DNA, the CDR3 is TGCGCCAGCAGCCAACCGGGACTACCCTCGGGTTGGGACACCGGGGAGCTGTTTTTT. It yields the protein CASSQPGLPSGWDTGELFF.

The CDR3 spells CASSLFGSGQPQHF. CDR3 in DNA: TGTGCCAGCAGTTTGTTCGGGTCGGGTCAGCCCCAGCATTTT. The genes are TRBV28 and TRBJ1-5; D not resolved. Trimming removed 3 bases from V and 6 bases from J, with 12 bases in between. CDR1 is MDHEN, CDR2 SYDVKM, per germline. The CDR3 covers 14 residues.

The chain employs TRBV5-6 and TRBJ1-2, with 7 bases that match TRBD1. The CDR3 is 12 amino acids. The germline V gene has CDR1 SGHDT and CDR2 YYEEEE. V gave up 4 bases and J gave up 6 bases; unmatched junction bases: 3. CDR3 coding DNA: TGTGCCAGCAGCCGAGGACAGGATGGCTACACCTTC. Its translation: CASSRGQDGYTF.

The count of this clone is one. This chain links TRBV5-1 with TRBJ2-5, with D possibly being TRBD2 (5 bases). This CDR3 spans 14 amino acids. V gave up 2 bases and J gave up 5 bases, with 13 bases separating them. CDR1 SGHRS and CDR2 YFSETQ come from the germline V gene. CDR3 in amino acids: CASSFGRVGETQYF. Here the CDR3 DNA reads TGCGCCAGCAGCTTTGGGAGAGTTGGGGAGACCCAGTACTTC.

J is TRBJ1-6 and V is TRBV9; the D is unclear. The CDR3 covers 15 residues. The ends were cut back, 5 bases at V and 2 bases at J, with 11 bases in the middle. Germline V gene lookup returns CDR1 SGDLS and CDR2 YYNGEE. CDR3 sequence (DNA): TGTGCCAGCAGTGACCGGGGAACCTATAATTCACCCCTCCACTTT. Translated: CASSDRGTYNSPLHF.

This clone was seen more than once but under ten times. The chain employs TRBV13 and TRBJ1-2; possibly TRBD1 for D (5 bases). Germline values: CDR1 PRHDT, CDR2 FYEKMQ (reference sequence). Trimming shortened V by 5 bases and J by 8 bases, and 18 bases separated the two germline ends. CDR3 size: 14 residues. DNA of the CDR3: TGTGCCAGCAGCCCAGAGGACACCGTGGGGGGCTACACCTTC. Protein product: CASSPEDTVGGYTF.

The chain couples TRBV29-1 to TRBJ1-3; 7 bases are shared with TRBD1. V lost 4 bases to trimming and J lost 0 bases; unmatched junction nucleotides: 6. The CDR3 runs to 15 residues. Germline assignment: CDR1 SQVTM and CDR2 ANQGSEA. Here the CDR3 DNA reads TGCAGCGTTGTGACAGGGTCCCCCTCTGGAAACACCATATATTTT. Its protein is CSVVTGSPSGNTIYF.

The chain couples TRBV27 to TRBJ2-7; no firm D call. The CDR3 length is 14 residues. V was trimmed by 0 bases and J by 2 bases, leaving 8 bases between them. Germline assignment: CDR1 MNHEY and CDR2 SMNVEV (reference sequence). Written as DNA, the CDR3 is TGTGCCAGCAGTTTATCGCCAGCAGCCTACGAGCAGTACTTC. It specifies CASSLSPAAYEQYF.

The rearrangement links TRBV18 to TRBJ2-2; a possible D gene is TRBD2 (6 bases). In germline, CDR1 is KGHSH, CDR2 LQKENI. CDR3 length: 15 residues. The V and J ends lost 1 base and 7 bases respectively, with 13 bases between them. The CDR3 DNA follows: TGTGCCAGCTCACCACGTCGGGAGTACAGCGGGGAGCTGTTTTTT. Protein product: CASSPRREYSGELFF.

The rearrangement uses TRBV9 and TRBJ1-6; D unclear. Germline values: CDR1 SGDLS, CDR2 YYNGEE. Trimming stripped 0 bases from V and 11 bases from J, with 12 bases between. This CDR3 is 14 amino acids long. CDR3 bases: TGTGCCAGCAGCGTAGCGGCAATCCGCACACCCCTCCACTTT. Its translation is CASSVAAIRTPLHF. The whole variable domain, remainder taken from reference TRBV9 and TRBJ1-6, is DSGVTQTPKHLITATGQRVTLRCSPRSGDLSVYWYQQSLDQGLQFLIQYYNGEERAKGNILERFSAQQFPDLHSELNLSSLELGDSALYFCASSVAAIRTPLHFGNGTRLTVT.

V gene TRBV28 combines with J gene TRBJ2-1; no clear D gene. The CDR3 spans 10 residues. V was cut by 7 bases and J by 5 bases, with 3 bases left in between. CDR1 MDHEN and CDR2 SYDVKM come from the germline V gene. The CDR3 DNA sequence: TGTGCCAGCAAGGACAATGAGCAGTTCTTC. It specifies CASKDNEQFF.

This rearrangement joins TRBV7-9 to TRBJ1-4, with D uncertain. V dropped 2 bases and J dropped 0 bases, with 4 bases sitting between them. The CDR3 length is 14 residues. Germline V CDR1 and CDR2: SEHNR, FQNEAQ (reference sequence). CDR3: CASSLTATNEKLFF. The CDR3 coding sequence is TGTGCCAGCAGCTTAACCGCAACTAATGAAAAACTGTTTTTT.

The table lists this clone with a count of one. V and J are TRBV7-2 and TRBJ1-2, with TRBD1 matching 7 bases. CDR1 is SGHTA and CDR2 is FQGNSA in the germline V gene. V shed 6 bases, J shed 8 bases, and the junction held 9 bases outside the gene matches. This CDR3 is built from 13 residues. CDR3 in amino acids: CASRKDRDEGYTF. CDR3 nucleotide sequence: TGTGCCAGCAGAAAAGACAGGGATGAAGGCTACACCTTC. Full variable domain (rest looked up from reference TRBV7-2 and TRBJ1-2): GAGVSQSPSNKVTEKGKDVELRCDPISGHTALYWYRQSLGQGLEFLIYFQGNSAPDKSGLPSDRFSAERTGGSVSTLTIQRTQQEDSAVYLCASRKDRDEGYTFGSGTRLTVV.

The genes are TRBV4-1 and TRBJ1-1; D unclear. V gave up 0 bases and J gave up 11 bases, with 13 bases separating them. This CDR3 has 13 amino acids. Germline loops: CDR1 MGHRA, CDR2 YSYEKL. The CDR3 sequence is CASSQDWGFEAFF. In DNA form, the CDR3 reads TGCGCCAGCAGCCAAGATTGGGGATTCGAGGCTTTCTTT.

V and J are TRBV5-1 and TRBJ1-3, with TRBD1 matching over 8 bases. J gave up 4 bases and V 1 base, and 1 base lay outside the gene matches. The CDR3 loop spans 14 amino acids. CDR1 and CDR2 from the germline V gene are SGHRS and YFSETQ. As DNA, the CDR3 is TGCGCCAGCAGCTTGACAGGGGGAGGAAACACCATATATTTT. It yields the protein CASSLTGGGNTIYF.

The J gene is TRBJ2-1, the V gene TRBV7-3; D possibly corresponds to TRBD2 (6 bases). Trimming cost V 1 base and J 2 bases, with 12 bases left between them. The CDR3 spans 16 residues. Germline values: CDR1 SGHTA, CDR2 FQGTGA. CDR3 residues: CASSLRGDSAYNEQFF. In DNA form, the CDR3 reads TGTGCCAGCAGCTTAAGGGGGGATAGCGCCTACAATGAGCAGTTCTTC.